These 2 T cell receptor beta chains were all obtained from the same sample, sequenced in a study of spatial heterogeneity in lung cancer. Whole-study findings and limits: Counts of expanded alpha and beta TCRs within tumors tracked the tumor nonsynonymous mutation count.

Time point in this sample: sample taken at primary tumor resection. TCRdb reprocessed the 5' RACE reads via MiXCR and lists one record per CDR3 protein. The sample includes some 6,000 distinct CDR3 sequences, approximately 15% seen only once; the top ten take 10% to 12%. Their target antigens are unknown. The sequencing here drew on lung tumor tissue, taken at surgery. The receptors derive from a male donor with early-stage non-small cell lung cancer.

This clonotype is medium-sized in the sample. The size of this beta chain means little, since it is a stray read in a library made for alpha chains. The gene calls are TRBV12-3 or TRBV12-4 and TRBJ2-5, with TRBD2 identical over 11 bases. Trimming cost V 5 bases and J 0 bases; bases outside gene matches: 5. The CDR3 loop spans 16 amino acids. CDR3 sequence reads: CASSRSGRAYQETQYF. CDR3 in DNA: TGTGCCAGCAGTCGTAGCGGGAGGGCGTACCAAGAGACCCAGTACTTC.

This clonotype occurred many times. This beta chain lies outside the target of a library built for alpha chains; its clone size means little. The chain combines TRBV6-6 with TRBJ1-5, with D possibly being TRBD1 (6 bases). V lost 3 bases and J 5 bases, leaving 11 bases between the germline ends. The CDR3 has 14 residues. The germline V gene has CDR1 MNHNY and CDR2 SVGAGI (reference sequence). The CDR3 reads CASSYRTDDQPQHF. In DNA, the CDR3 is TGTGCCAGCAGTTATAGGACAGACGATCAGCCCCAGCATTTT.